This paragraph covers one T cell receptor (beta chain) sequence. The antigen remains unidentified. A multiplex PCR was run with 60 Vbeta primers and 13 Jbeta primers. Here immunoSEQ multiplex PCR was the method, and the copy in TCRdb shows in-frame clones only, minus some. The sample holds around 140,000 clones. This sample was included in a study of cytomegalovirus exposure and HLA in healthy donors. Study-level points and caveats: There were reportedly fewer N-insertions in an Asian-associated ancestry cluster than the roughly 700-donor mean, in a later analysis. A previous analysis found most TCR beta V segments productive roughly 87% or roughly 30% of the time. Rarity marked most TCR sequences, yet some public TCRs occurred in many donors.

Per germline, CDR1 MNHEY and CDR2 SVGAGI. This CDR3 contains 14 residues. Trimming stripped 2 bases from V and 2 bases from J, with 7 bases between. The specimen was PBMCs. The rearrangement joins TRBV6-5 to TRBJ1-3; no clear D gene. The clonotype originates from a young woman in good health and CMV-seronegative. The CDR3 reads CASSYGGTGNTIYF. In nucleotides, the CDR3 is TGTGCCAGCAGTTACGGAGGGACTGGAAACACCATATATTTT.